Below are 9 T cell receptor beta chains sequenced from a single sample in a study of CD8 T cells in ankylosing spondylitis. Each CDR3 protein gets one entry after TCRdb re-called the 5' RACE reads with MiXCR. Here the sample spans about 250,000 distinct CDR3 sequences, roughly 10% being singletons. Material: blood, either unsorted or a sorted T cell fraction (not recorded which). These receptors all come from a male donor with ankylosing spondylitis or in good health (not recorded which).

This clonotype was seen repeatedly, ten times or more. This chain uses TRBV28 with TRBJ2-2; D call uncertain. V lost 3 bases and J lost 4, with 6 bases in between. The CDR3 is made up of 13 amino acids. Germline V CDR1 and CDR2: MDHEN, SYDVKM. CDR3: CASSLQVTGELFF. DNA for the CDR3: TGTGCCAGCAGTTTGCAGGTCACCGGGGAGCTGTTTTTT. Together with reference TRBV28 and TRBJ2-2, the CDR3 gives the full variable domain: DVKVTQSSRYLVKRTGEKVFLECVQDMDHENMFWYRQDPGLGLRLIYFSYDVKMKEKGDIPEGYSVSREKKERFSLILESASTNQTSMYLCASSLQVTGELFFGEGSRLTVL.

This clonotype showed up many times. The V gene is TRBV7-2, the J gene TRBJ1-1; D not certain. This CDR3 has 14 residues. The V end lost 5 bases, the J end lost 5 bases, and 15 bases lay between the germline ends. CDR1 SGHTA and CDR2 FQGNSA come from the germline V gene. The CDR3 DNA reads TGTGCCAGCAGCCCGACCTTAGGGCTGACTGAAGCTTTCTTT. Protein product: CASSPTLGLTEAFF.

This clonotype has at least ten counts. The rearrangement links TRBV10-3 to TRBJ2-5; perhaps TRBD1 as D (5 bases). CDR3 size: 15 residues. The germline gives CDR1 ENHRY, CDR2 SYGVKD. Trimming left V 2 bases short and J 2 bases short, with 12 bases between. The CDR3 DNA is TGTGCCATCAGTGAGAAAAACAGGTTTCAAGAGACCCAGTACTTC. This gives the protein CAISEKNRFQETQYF.

This clonotype was seen ten or more times. The chain combines TRBV3-1 with TRBJ1-1; no firm D call. Trimming removed 1 base at V and 2 bases at J, with 11 bases between. Germline V lookup: CDR1 LGHDT, CDR2 YNNKEL (reference sequence). CDR3 size: 15 residues. The CDR3 DNA follows: TGTGCCAGCAGCCAAGGGAGGTCCAGTAACACTGAAGCTTTCTTT. Protein: CASSQGRSSNTEAFF. The full variable domain, with the rest looked up from reference TRBV3-1 and TRBJ1-1, is DTAVSQTPKYLVTQMGNDKSIKCEQNLGHDTMYWYKQDSKKFLKIMFSYNNKELIINETVPNRFSPKSPDKAHLNLHINSLELGDSAVYFCASSQGRSSNTEAFFGQGTRLTVV.

This clonotype was found many times. This sequence joins TRBV7-2 and TRBJ2-5; TRBD2 might be the D (5 bases). Trimming removed 2 bases at V and 5 bases at J, with 15 bases between. The CDR3 length is 15 residues. Germline CDR1 SGHTA, CDR2 FQGNSA. CDR3: CASSLMALGRETQYF. The CDR3 bases are TGTGCCAGCAGCTTAATGGCACTAGGACGGGAGACCCAGTACTTC.

This clonotype was seen a handful of times. The V gene is TRBV30, the J gene TRBJ1-5; a weak D match, TRBD1 (6 bases). CDR1 and CDR2 (germline): GTSNPN, SVGIG (reference sequence). The CDR3 is made up of 15 amino acids. V lost 2 bases and J lost 5, with 16 bases in between. The CDR3 DNA sequence: TGTGCCTGGAGTACCCCAGGGGAGGGTCATCAGCCCCAGCATTTT. Protein: CAWSTPGEGHQPQHF.

This clonotype was seen only a few times. The genes are TRBV7-2 and TRBJ2-7, with no clear D. The CDR3 is made up of 12 amino acids. Germline V gives CDR1 SGHTA, CDR2 FQGNSA. Trimming removed 1 base from V and 6 bases from J, with 7 bases in between. The CDR3 bases are TGTGCCAGCAGCTTAGGTGGAAGCGAGCAGTACTTC. Residues: CASSLGGSEQYF.

This clonotype was observed many times. The V call is TRBV12-3 or TRBV12-4, the J call TRBJ2-1; weak D call: TRBD1 (6 bases). Trimming stripped 6 bases from V and 4 bases from J, with 16 bases between. The CDR3 loop spans 15 amino acids. CDR3 in amino acids: CASSQSRTVYNEQFF. The CDR3 nucleotides read TGTGCCAGCAGCCAATCACGGACAGTGTACAATGAGCAGTTCTTC.

The chain uses TRBV19 and TRBJ2-1, with D maybe TRBD2 (5 bases). Trimming left V 6 bases short and J 0 bases short, with 12 bases between. Germline V gene data show CDR1 as LNHDA and CDR2 as SQIVND (reference sequence). This CDR3 region has 15 residues. The CDR3 bases are TGTGCCAGTAGAGCGGCGCTCAGCTCCTACAATGAGCAGTTCTTC. Its translation is CASRAALSSYNEQFF.